What follows are 19 T cell receptor beta chains derived from one specimen sequenced in a study of cytomegalovirus exposure and HLA in healthy donors. This table comes from immunoSEQ multiplex PCR, and its TCRdb copy is limited to in-frame clones, with some not included. The profile shows 150,000 to 200,000 clones, around 85% of them singletons. Input material: PBMCs. The receptors here all came from a man aged 30-40 years in good health and CMV-seropositive.

This clone was observed a handful of times. The J gene is TRBJ2-3, the V gene TRBV10-3, with 8 bases identical to TRBD2. Germline assignment: CDR1 ENHRY and CDR2 SYGVKD. The CDR3 totals 12 residues. V gave up 10 bases and J gave up 1 base; unmatched junction bases: 1. The CDR3 nucleotides are TGTGCCAACGGGGGGGGCACAGATACGCAGTATTTT. It specifies CANGGGTDTQYF.

This clone is a singleton in its sample. The chain links TRBV5-4 to TRBJ1-1; no firm D call. Germline V gives CDR1 SGHNT, CDR2 YYREEE (reference sequence). Trimming shortened V by 3 bases and J by 4 bases, and 7 bases separated the two germline ends. This CDR3 is 12 amino acids long. The CDR3 loop reads CASSSEFTEAFF. The DNA of the CDR3 is TGTGCCAGCAGCTCCGAGTTCACTGAAGCTTTCTTT.

The chain combines TRBV7-9 with TRBJ2-5; tentatively, D is TRBD1 (5 bases). The CDR3 has 16 residues. Germline assignment: CDR1 SEHNR and CDR2 FQNEAQ (reference sequence). V lost 5 bases to trimming and J lost 7 bases, with 23 bases between them. The CDR3 reads CASSPGPGLAPGTQYF. The DNA of the CDR3 is TGTGCCAGCAGCCCCGGACCAGGGCTGGCACCGGGGACCCAGTACTTC.

The chain joins TRBV15 to TRBJ2-7, with a tentative D call TRBD2 (6 bases). The CDR3 length is 16 residues. Germline CDR1 reads LNHNV; CDR2 reads YYDKDF (reference sequence). V was shortened by 3 bases and J by 6 bases, with 21 bases between the two germline ends. The CDR3 loop reads CATSRGGRGTWFEQYF. In DNA form, the CDR3 reads TGTGCCACCAGCAGGGGGGGAAGGGGCACGTGGTTCGAGCAGTACTTC.

The chain couples TRBV4-2 to TRBJ2-7, with 11 bases that match TRBD2. This CDR3 has 16 amino acids. The germline CDR1 and CDR2 sequences are LGHNA and YNFKEQ. V dropped 0 bases and J dropped 3; count of bases not matched to a gene: 4. CDR3 nucleotides: TGTGCCAGCAGCCAAGAGGCTAGCGGGGGGAACTACGAGCAGTACTTC. Amino acids: CASSQEASGGNYEQYF.

The chain joins TRBV13 to TRBJ2-7, with D maybe TRBD1 (10 bases). V dropped 5 bases and J dropped 3 bases, with 32 bases sitting between them. The V gene's germline CDR1 is PRHDT and CDR2 FYEKMQ (reference sequence). The CDR3 runs to 20 residues. CDR3 sequence: CASSLRSGTGVAGVVYEQYF. In nucleotides, the CDR3 is TGTGCCAGCAGCCTACGCTCCGGGACAGGGGTAGCGGGGGTGGTCTACGAGCAGTACTTC.

The chain couples TRBV23-1 to TRBJ2-1; D remains ambiguous. TRBV23-1 is sorted into the ORF group, with uncertain function. Trimming pared 0 bases from V and 1 base from J, leaving 13 bases between. The CDR3 spans 17 residues. CDR3 nucleotides: TGCGCCAGCAGTCAATCGGCCCGGGTAAGGTCCTACAATGAGCAGTTCTTC. Protein: CASSQSARVRSYNEQFF.

The sample holds one count of this clone. The V gene is TRBV29-1, the J gene TRBJ1-1; 8 bases are a match to TRBD1. CDR1 and CDR2 (germline): SQVTM, ANQGSEA. The CDR3 sequence is 16 residues long. With 0 bases clipped from V and 5 bases from J, the junction kept 11 bases outside the gene matches. The CDR3 reads CSVEDRGRVRKTEAFF. Written as DNA, the CDR3 is TGCAGCGTTGAAGACAGGGGGCGGGTGAGAAAAACTGAAGCTTTCTTT.

Notes on this clone: At one boundary the junction diverges from the germline segment, which might be a read error. This chain joins TRBV4-3 and TRBJ2-7; 9 positions match TRBD1. CDR1 is LGHNA, CDR2 YSLEER, per germline. The CDR3 is 14 amino acids. The CDR3 loop reads CASSQGTGSFEQYF. The CDR3 DNA reads as TGCGCCAGCAGCCAGGGGACAGGGTCCTTCGAGCAGTACTTC.

This clone showed up just once. The V call is TRBV19, the J call TRBJ2-1; TRBD2 matches 10 bases. CDR1 LNHDA and CDR2 SQIVND come from the germline V gene (reference sequence). Trimming at V came to 6 bases and at J to 9 bases, leaving 11 bases not matched to a gene. The CDR3 runs 15 residues. CDR3 nucleotides: TGTGCCAGTAGCCTGAAGAGCGGGGGGGCCCTTGAGCAGTTCTTC. This encodes CASSLKSGGALEQFF. The variable domain in full, with the rest retrieved from reference TRBV19 and TRBJ2-1, is DGGITQSPKYLFRKEGQNVTLSCEQNLNHDAMYWYRQDPGQGLRLIYYSQIVNDFQKGDIAEGYSVSREKKESFPLTVTSAQKNPTAFYLCASSLKSGGALEQFFGPGTRLTVL.

The V call is TRBV9, the J call TRBJ2-7, with 8 bases lining up with TRBD1. The length of the CDR3 is 16 residues. Germline V lookup: CDR1 SGDLS, CDR2 YYNGEE. V lost 4 bases and J lost 3; bases outside the gene matches: 12. CDR3 sequence (DNA): TGTGCCAGCAGCTCCCAGGACAGGGACGGTCTCTACGAGCAGTACTTC. Translated, it gives CASSSQDRDGLYEQYF. The entire variable domain, with the rest obtained from reference TRBV9 and TRBJ2-7, is as follows: DSGVTQTPKHLITATGQRVTLRCSPRSGDLSVYWYQQSLDQGLQFLIQYYNGEERAKGNILERFSAQQFPDLHSELNLSSLELGDSALYFCASSSQDRDGLYEQYFGPGTRLTVT.

The rearrangement links TRBV27 to TRBJ2-7, with TRBD1 matching over 7 bases. The J segment lost 7 bases and the V segment lost 6 bases, leaving 9 bases of the junction unmatched. Germline CDR1 reads MNHEY; CDR2 reads SMNVEV (reference sequence). CDR3 length: 13 residues. DNA of the CDR3: TGTGCCAGCAGCGAAGACAGGGTAAAGGAGCAGTACTTC. It specifies CASSEDRVKEQYF.

The gene calls are TRBV15 and TRBJ2-5; TRBD2 might be the D (7 bases). The V end lost 1 base, the J end lost 5 bases, and 14 bases lay between the germline ends. The germline gives CDR1 LNHNV, CDR2 YYDKDF (reference sequence). This CDR3 spans 15 amino acids. CDR3 region: CATSRVRGAGETQYF. The CDR3 nucleotides are TGTGCCACCAGCAGAGTCCGGGGGGCCGGGGAGACCCAGTACTTC.

The V and J genes are TRBV18 and TRBJ2-5; 11 positions match TRBD2. The CDR3 consists of 13 residues. V gave up 6 bases and J gave up 6 bases; unmatched junction bases: 3. The germline gives CDR1 KGHSH, CDR2 LQKENI. CDR3 residues: CASSLAGGQTQYF. In DNA form, the CDR3 reads TGTGCCAGCTCCCTAGCGGGGGGACAGACCCAGTACTTC.

The rearrangement joins TRBV19 to TRBJ2-1; possible D gene TRBD2, 6 bases. Per the germline V gene, CDR1 is LNHDA and CDR2 is SQIVND (reference sequence). Between the trimmed V and J ends, which lost 5 bases and 2 bases, there was a span of 16 bases. The CDR3 has 16 residues. The CDR3 region has the DNA TGTGCCAGTAGTCCCATAGCGGTGCCCACCTACAATGAGCAGTTCTTC. As protein: CASSPIAVPTYNEQFF.

The rearrangement links TRBV6-5 to TRBJ2-1; D not resolved. There are 14 residues in the CDR3. Germline loops: CDR1 MNHEY, CDR2 SVGAGI. V lost 9 bases and J 0 bases, leaving 12 bases between the germline ends. CDR3: CASPEVSSYNEQFF. The CDR3 DNA reads TGTGCCAGTCCAGAGGTCAGCTCCTACAATGAGCAGTTCTTC.

The V gene is TRBV4-1, the J gene TRBJ2-2, with TRBD2 matching 14 bases. The germline V gene encodes CDR1 MGHRA and CDR2 YSYEKL. J was trimmed by 0 bases and V by 4 bases; bases with no gene match: 4. The CDR3 is 18 residues long. The CDR3 protein is CASSLGLAGVTNTGELFF. CDR3 nucleotides: TGCGCCAGCAGCCTGGGACTAGCGGGGGTCACGAACACCGGGGAGCTGTTTTTT.

The V and J genes are TRBV14 and TRBJ2-5; D is undetermined. Germline values: CDR1 SGHDN, CDR2 FVKESK. The CDR3 contains 13 residues. V lost 2 bases to trimming and J lost 5 bases, with 9 bases between them. The CDR3 region is CASSQNTVETQYF. DNA for the CDR3: TGTGCCAGCAGCCAAAATACTGTGGAGACCCAGTACTTC.

Comments on this clone: The junction departs from the called germline gene at one end, perhaps through a read error. The V call is TRBV7-7, the J call TRBJ2-3; 13 nucleotides align to TRBD2. This CDR3 is 15 amino acids long. The germline V gene encodes CDR1 SSHAT and CDR2 FNYEAQ (reference sequence). CDR3 bases: TGTGCTAGCAGTCCTGGACTAGCGGGAGTAGATACGCAGTATTTT. Amino acids: CASSPGLAGVDTQYF.